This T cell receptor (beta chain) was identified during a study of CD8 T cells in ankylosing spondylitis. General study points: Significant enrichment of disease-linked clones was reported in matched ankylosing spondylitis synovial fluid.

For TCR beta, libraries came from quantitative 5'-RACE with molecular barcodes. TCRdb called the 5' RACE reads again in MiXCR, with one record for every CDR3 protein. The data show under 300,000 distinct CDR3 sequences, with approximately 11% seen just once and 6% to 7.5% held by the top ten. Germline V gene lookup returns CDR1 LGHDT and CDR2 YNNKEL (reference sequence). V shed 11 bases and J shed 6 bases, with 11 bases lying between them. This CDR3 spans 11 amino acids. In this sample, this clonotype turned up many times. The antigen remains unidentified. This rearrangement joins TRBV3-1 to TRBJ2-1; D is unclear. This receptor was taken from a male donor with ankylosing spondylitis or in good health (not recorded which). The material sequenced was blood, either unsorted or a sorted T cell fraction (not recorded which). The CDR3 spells CASLAGNEQFF. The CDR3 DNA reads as TGTGCCTCGCTCGCAGGCAATGAGCAGTTCTTC.